The next 9 T cell receptor beta chains were all read from a single sample in a study of graft-versus-host responses after intestinal transplantation. Some clones are missing from TCRdb's copy, which holds only in-frame ones; the method was immunoSEQ multiplex PCR. This sample has approximately 70,000 clones, with roughly 92% found just once. Sequences were derived from bone marrow, sampled less than 750 days after intestinal transplantation. The receptors were gathered from a human patient who received an intestinal transplant, so some T cells may come from the graft donor.

The chain uses TRBV5-1 and TRBJ2-3; 10 bases are a match to TRBD2. This CDR3 is built from 15 residues. CDR1 and CDR2 from the germline V gene are SGHRS and YFSETQ. The ends lost 0 bases at V and 8 bases at J; junction bases unmatched: 6. The CDR3 region is CASSLGGTSVGTQYF. As DNA, the CDR3 is TGCGCCAGCAGCTTGGGGGGGACTAGCGTCGGTACGCAGTATTTT.

This chain uses TRBV28 with TRBJ1-1; possible D gene TRBD1, 6 bases. CDR3 length: 14 amino acids. Trimming stripped 7 bases from V and 0 bases from J, with 12 bases between. Germline CDR1 is MDHEN and CDR2 is SYDVKM. This CDR3 reads CASTLQGMNTEAFF. In DNA, the CDR3 is TGTGCCAGCACTCTACAGGGCATGAACACTGAAGCTTTCTTT.

This clone was seen a handful of times. Additional DNA sequences in this sample encode the identical CDR3. The genes are TRBV7-3 and TRBJ1-1, with D perhaps TRBD1 (5 bases). The germline V gene encodes CDR1 SGHTA and CDR2 FQGTGA. V lost 1 base and J 1 base, leaving 7 bases between the germline ends. The CDR3 loop spans 14 amino acids. This chain's CDR3 is CASSLIGGNTEAFF. As DNA, the CDR3 is TGTGCCAGCAGCTTAATCGGGGGGAACACTGAAGCTTTCTTT.

This clone was recorded only once. The chain links TRBV4-2 to TRBJ2-2; 8 nucleotides match TRBD1. The CDR3 sequence is 17 residues long. With 4 bases clipped from V and 3 bases from J, the junction kept 10 bases outside the gene matches. Germline loops: CDR1 LGHNA, CDR2 YNFKEQ. CDR3 sequence reads: CASSRTTGERYTGELFF. Here the CDR3 DNA reads TGTGCCAGCAGCCGTACGACAGGGGAAAGATACACCGGGGAGCTGTTTTTT.

This clone was seen once. The J gene is TRBJ1-1, the V gene TRBV20-1; a possible D gene is TRBD1 (6 bases). The CDR3 is made up of 11 amino acids. Trimming pared 7 bases from V and 1 base from J, leaving 7 bases between. CDR1 is DFQATT, CDR2 SNEGSKA, per germline (reference sequence). CDR3 loop: CSGGANTEAFF. The DNA of the CDR3 is TGCAGTGGGGGGGCGAACACTGAAGCTTTCTTT.

The V call is TRBV19, the J call TRBJ2-1; tentative D call: TRBD2 (6 bases). V was clipped by 7 bases and J by 3 bases, with 10 bases between them. Per germline, CDR1 LNHDA and CDR2 SQIVND (reference sequence). The length of the CDR3 is 13 residues. The CDR3 region is CASMGLFYNEQFF. In DNA, the CDR3 is TGTGCCAGTATGGGACTTTTCTACAATGAGCAGTTCTTC.

The V and J genes are TRBV6-6 and TRBJ1-2; D is unclear. This CDR3 has 14 amino acids. Trimming left V 4 bases short and J 4 bases short, with 13 bases between. CDR1 is MNHNY and CDR2 is SVGAGI in the germline V gene (reference sequence). CDR3 in amino acids: CASSFRTASYGYTF. DNA for the CDR3: TGTGCCAGCAGTTTTCGTACAGCTTCCTATGGCTACACCTTC.

The rearrangement links TRBV2 to TRBJ1-4, with D unresolved. From germline, CDR1 is SNHLY and CDR2 FYNNEI. The CDR3 spans 15 residues. V lost 7 bases and J lost 4, with 16 bases in between. The chain's CDR3 is CASMGRRALNEKLFF. As DNA, the CDR3 is TGTGCCAGCATGGGAAGGCGGGCCCTTAATGAAAAACTGTTTTTT.

This clone was recorded a few times. The CDR3: CASSLDHQEAFF. The CDR3 DNA follows: TGTGCCAGCAGCTTAGATCACCAGGAAGCTTTCTTT. This rearrangement joins TRBV11-2 to TRBJ1-1; no firm D call. Germline values: CDR1 SGHAT, CDR2 FQNNGV. Trimming removed 0 bases from V and 8 bases from J, with 7 bases in between. The CDR3 is 12 residues long.